Each of the 24 T cell receptor beta chains below was sequenced from the same sample in a study of Ad26.COV2.S vaccination and SARS-CoV-2 variants. The data were produced by immunoSEQ multiplex PCR, yet TCRdb's version contains in-frame clones alone and is incomplete. The table lists 300,000 to 400,000 clones, roughly 85% of them singletons, with roughly 3.3% in the top ten. Treatment defined: 19 received Ad26.COV2.S at low or high dose, single or two shots; about 5 received placebo; per-sample allocation not given. Repertoires come from day 63 after the first vaccine or placebo injection. The starting material was peripheral blood, obtained in a trial of Ad26.COV2.S vaccine versus placebo. The receptors originated from a person between 18 and 65 years old who received the Ad26.COV2.S COVID-19 vaccine or a placebo.

The J gene is TRBJ2-3, the V gene TRBV19, with 8 bases matching TRBD2. V lost 3 bases to trimming and J lost 4 bases; unmatched junction nucleotides: 3. CDR3 length: 14 amino acids. Germline CDR1 reads LNHDA; CDR2 reads SQIVND (reference sequence). The CDR3 nucleotides read TGTGCCAGTAGTATCGGGCGGGAGGCAGATACGCAGTATTTT. Amino acid sequence: CASSIGREADTQYF.

The chain carries TRBV7-6 and TRBJ2-2; 14 bases match TRBD2. V dropped 5 bases and J dropped 8; count of bases not matched to a gene: 10. Germline assignment: CDR1 SGHVS and CDR2 FNYEAQ. The CDR3 loop spans 17 amino acids. CDR3 in amino acids: CASSAQPGLAGAGELFF. CDR3 coding DNA: TGTGCCAGCAGCGCACAACCGGGACTAGCGGGAGCAGGGGAGCTGTTTTTT. The variable domain in full, completed from reference TRBV7-6 and TRBJ2-2, reads GAGVSQSPRYKVTKRGQDVALRCDPISGHVSLYWYRQALGQGPEFLTYFNYEAQQDKSGLPNDRFSAERPEGSISTLTIQRTEQRDSAMYRCASSAQPGLAGAGELFFGEGSRLTVL.

The V gene is TRBV3-1 (or the pseudogene TRBV3-2), the J gene TRBJ1-2; D is uncertain. V shed 1 base and J shed 4 bases, with 13 bases lying between them. In germline, CDR1 is LGHDT, CDR2 YNNKEL (reference sequence). This CDR3 spans 15 amino acids. The CDR3 DNA follows: TGTGCCAGCAGCCAAGTCTCGGGTATTGCCTATGGCTACACCTTC. This codes for CASSQVSGIAYGYTF.

The J gene is TRBJ1-6, the V gene TRBV7-9; no firm D call. Germline lookup yields CDR1 SEHNR and CDR2 FQNEAQ (reference sequence). CDR3 length equals 14 residues. Trimming took 5 bases from V and 6 from J, leaving 11 bases between them. The CDR3: CASSPGRGNSPLHF. The DNA of the CDR3 is TGTGCCAGCAGCCCCGGACGGGGTAATTCACCCCTCCACTTT.

This clone was detected once. This chain links TRBV11-2 with TRBJ1-5; the D gene is possibly TRBD1 (5 bases). In germline, CDR1 is SGHAT, CDR2 FQNNGV. Trimming took 5 bases from V and 6 from J, leaving 14 bases between them. The CDR3 spans 14 residues. CDR3 nucleotides: TGTGCCAGCAGCCTGCGGGGGGGGAGTCAGCCCCAGCATTTT. This sequence encodes CASSLRGGSQPQHF.

The chain links TRBV29-1 to TRBJ1-2; 8 nucleotides line up with TRBD1. The CDR3 sequence is 13 residues long. V was pared by 7 bases and J by 4 bases, with 8 bases of the junction left unmatched. From germline, CDR1 is SQVTM and CDR2 ANQGSEA. The CDR3 region is CSAQDREVYGYTF. The CDR3 DNA reads as TGCAGCGCGCAGGACAGGGAGGTCTATGGCTACACCTTC.

The CDR3 is CASSPLSRGGEQFF. CDR3 coding DNA: TGTGCCAGCAGCCCCCTATCGAGAGGGGGAGAGCAGTTCTTC. The chain uses TRBV9 and TRBJ2-1; possibly TRBD1 for D (6 bases). The germline CDR1 and CDR2 sequences are SGDLS and YYNGEE. This CDR3 region has 14 residues. The V and J ends lost 4 bases and 10 bases respectively, with 18 bases between them. Looking up the rest from reference TRBV9 and TRBJ2-1 gives the full variable domain: DSGVTQTPKHLITATGQRVTLRCSPRSGDLSVYWYQQSLDQGLQFLIQYYNGEERAKGNILERFSAQQFPDLHSELNLSSLELGDSALYFCASSPLSRGGEQFFGPGTRLTVL.

The V and J genes are TRBV5-1 and TRBJ2-3; D not resolved. Deletions cut 5 bases from V and 3 bases from J, with 19 bases between. There are 16 residues in the CDR3. Germline V lookup: CDR1 SGHRS, CDR2 YFSETQ. CDR3 nucleotides: TGCGCCAGCAGGGGTGGAGTTGCTGCCCCGACAGATACGCAGTATTTT. This encodes CASRGGVAAPTDTQYF.

In this sample, this clone turned up a few times. The CDR3 sequence is CASSPTWGGVNEQYF. The CDR3 region has the DNA TGTGCCAGCAGCCCGACATGGGGGGGAGTCAACGAGCAGTACTTC. The J gene is TRBJ2-7, the V gene TRBV14, with 7 nucleotides matching TRBD2. The V and J ends lost 4 bases and 5 bases, in that order; junction bases with no gene match: 11. The CDR3 sequence is 15 residues long. Per the germline V gene, CDR1 is SGHDN and CDR2 is FVKESK.

The chain recombines TRBV5-1 with TRBJ1-2; D perhaps matches TRBD1 (6 bases). Germline CDR1 reads SGHRS; CDR2 reads YFSETQ. V was trimmed by 1 base and J by 8 bases, leaving 12 bases between them. This CDR3 is 13 amino acids long. In DNA form, the CDR3 reads TGCGCCAGCAGCTTGTGGGGGGCTGACGGCTACACCTTC. Translating it yields CASSLWGADGYTF.

The rearrangement links TRBV4-3 to TRBJ1-1; 9 bases are shared with TRBD1. With 4 bases clipped from V and 3 bases from J, the junction kept 9 bases outside the gene matches. The CDR3 runs to 16 residues. Germline values: CDR1 LGHNA, CDR2 YSLEER. The CDR3 here is CASSLDRGNWDTEAFF. The CDR3 region has the DNA TGCGCCAGCAGCCTGGACAGGGGAAATTGGGACACTGAAGCTTTCTTT.

CDR3 loop: CASSAAGGGNTIYF. CDR3 sequence (DNA): TGTGCCAGCAGCGCCGCAGGGGGCGGAAACACCATATATTTT. V and J are TRBV9 and TRBJ1-3; 8 bases line up with TRBD1. After removal of 3 bases from V and 4 bases from J, the junction contained 3 bases not matched to a gene. The germline CDR1 and CDR2 sequences are SGDLS and YYNGEE. The CDR3 has 14 amino acids.

This clone was found once. The chain carries TRBV30 and TRBJ2-7; weak D call: TRBD1 (6 bases). The CDR3 consists of 13 residues. Trimming removed 7 bases at V and 2 bases at J, with 15 bases between. Germline assignment: CDR1 GTSNPN and CDR2 SVGIG (reference sequence). The CDR3 loop reads CAYRVPTTYEQYF. The CDR3 region has the DNA TGTGCCTACAGGGTTCCAACTACCTACGAGCAGTACTTC.

V is TRBV7-9 and J is TRBJ2-1; weak D call: TRBD2 (6 bases). Germline V gene lookup returns CDR1 SEHNR and CDR2 FQNEAQ (reference sequence). This CDR3 region has 15 residues. V lost 4 bases and J lost 4, with 14 bases in between. The CDR3 region is CASSSMGLTYNEQFF. The CDR3 region has the DNA TGTGCCAGCAGCTCCATGGGACTCACTTACAATGAGCAGTTCTTC.

The chain couples TRBV9 to TRBJ1-1, with unresolved D. CDR3 length: 14 residues. Trimming took off 0 bases at V and 4 bases at J, with 10 bases between the two ends. CDR1 SGDLS and CDR2 YYNGEE come from the germline V gene. DNA of the CDR3: TGTGCCAGCAGCGTAGTGGCACCCGGCACTGAAGCTTTCTTT. It codes for CASSVVAPGTEAFF.

The gene calls are TRBV7-2 and TRBJ2-1; perhaps TRBD1 as D (6 bases). Germline-derived CDR1 and CDR2 are SGHTA and FQGNSA. The CDR3 sequence is 13 residues long. With 3 bases removed from V and 4 bases from J, the gap between germline ends came to 7 bases. Here the CDR3 DNA reads TGTGCCAGCAGCTTCGGACAGTACAATGAGCAGTTCTTC. Its protein is CASSFGQYNEQFF.

The sample holds one count of this clone. The genes are TRBV7-9 and TRBJ2-1; the match to TRBD2 covers 10 bases. J lost 4 bases, V lost 4 bases, and 13 bases had no gene match. There are 18 residues in the CDR3. The germline CDR1 and CDR2 sequences are SEHNR and FQNEAQ (reference sequence). The CDR3 loop reads CASSSTRLAGVWYNEQFF. The CDR3 bases are TGTGCCAGCAGCTCGACGCGGCTAGCGGGAGTATGGTACAATGAGCAGTTCTTC.

The chain joins TRBV29-1 to TRBJ2-7; D may match TRBD1 or TRBD2 (6 bases each). Germline V CDR1 and CDR2: SQVTM, ANQGSEA. The germline V and J ends were trimmed by 6 bases and 7 bases, with 19 bases remaining between them. The CDR3 has 13 amino acids. The CDR3 here is CSVGDTLAGEQYF. The CDR3, as DNA: TGCAGCGTGGGGGACACCCTCGCGGGGGAGCAGTACTTC.

This clone was seen once. This chain joins TRBV7-8 and TRBJ2-7; D gene unclear. Germline loops: CDR1 SGHVS, CDR2 FQNEAQ. V was shortened by 6 bases and J by 7 bases, with 19 bases between the two germline ends. The CDR3 consists of 14 residues. DNA for the CDR3: TGTGCCAGCAGTTGGCAGTCATCAATCGGGGAGCAGTACTTC. This encodes CASSWQSSIGEQYF.

This sequence joins TRBV7-9 and TRBJ1-4; D may be TRBD1 (6 bases). Trimming removed 3 bases at V and 7 bases at J, with 27 bases between. The CDR3 is 19 amino acids. The germline V gene has CDR1 SEHNR and CDR2 FQNEAQ (reference sequence). The CDR3 DNA sequence: TGTGCCAGCAGCTTGATCGGACCAGGGGATATTATATCAATTGAAAAACTGTTTTTT. Amino acid sequence: CASSLIGPGDIISIEKLFF.

The CDR3 DNA is TGTGCCAGCAGCTTACGGACAGGGGGCTCTGGGGCCAACGTCCTGACTTTC. It translates to CASSLRTGGSGANVLTF. V and J are TRBV13 and TRBJ2-6; TRBD1 aligns across 10 bases. This CDR3 is 17 amino acids long. V shed 2 bases, J shed 0 bases, and the junction held 1 base outside the gene matches. CDR1 and CDR2 from the germline V gene are PRHDT and FYEKMQ (reference sequence).

The chain links TRBV9 to TRBJ2-5, with 9 bases fitting TRBD1. The CDR3 is 15 amino acids. Germline V gene lookup returns CDR1 SGDLS and CDR2 YYNGEE. The trim removed 3 bases at V and 2 bases at J, leaving 5 bases unmatched. The CDR3 DNA reads as TGTGCCAGCAGCGCCCGGGACAGGGTACAAGAGACCCAGTACTTC. Translating it yields CASSARDRVQETQYF.

This clone appeared once. This chain connects TRBV7-9 to TRBJ1-1, with 9 bases fitting TRBD1. Germline lookup yields CDR1 SEHNR and CDR2 FQNEAQ (reference sequence). Losses at the gene ends were 1 base for V and 0 bases for J; bases not matched to a gene: 3. The CDR3 contains 16 residues. CDR3 residues: CASSLGRTGVNTEAFF. The CDR3 coding sequence is TGTGCCAGCAGCTTAGGTAGGACAGGGGTGAACACTGAAGCTTTCTTT.

The chain is built from TRBV28 and TRBJ1-5; D is possibly TRBD1 (6 bases). Trimming shortened V by 3 bases and J by 4 bases, and 16 bases separated the two germline ends. Germline V gives CDR1 MDHEN, CDR2 SYDVKM. This CDR3 spans 16 amino acids. CDR3 bases: TGTGCCAGCAGTTTCTCCCAAGGGACAACAAATCAGCCCCAGCATTTT. It is translated as CASSFSQGTTNQPQHF.